This paragraph reports one T cell receptor beta chain. This sample is part of a study of shared T cell receptors in the human thymus. The assay was immunoSEQ multiplex PCR, and TCRdb's table has in-frame clones only and misses some. The sample includes roughly 660,000 clones, around nine tenths of them seen just once. J lost 5 bases, V lost 7 bases, and 10 bases had no gene match. CDR3 size: 15 residues. CDR1 is SGHRS, CDR2 YFSETQ, per germline. The data also belong to a second study, concerning human thymus T cells. As that study records: The source of the thymus tissue was resections taken during corrective heart surgery. Use of V and J genes seemed skewed within the thymic and blood repertoires. Related work showed strongly overlapping thymic repertoires across unrelated individuals.

The TCR originated in a boy under three years old with a congenital heart defect. The chain recombines TRBV5-1 with TRBJ2-5; TRBD2 agrees at 11 bases. Material: thymocytes. The CDR3 spells CASRLAGGWSETQYF. In DNA, the CDR3 is TGCGCCAGCCGGCTAGCGGGAGGTTGGTCGGAGACCCAGTACTTC.